The 20 T cell receptor beta chains reported below all come from one sample, sequenced in a study of blood T cell repertoires in COVID-19. This table comes from immunoSEQ multiplex PCR, and its TCRdb copy is limited to in-frame clones, with some not included. The table includes about 250,000 clones, 85% to 90% detected once. The sample was PBMCs or T cells enriched from blood (not recorded which). The receptors derive from a woman aged 45-65 years who had recovered from COVID-19.

The chain carries TRBV28 and TRBJ1-1, with D possibly matching TRBD1 (5 bases). V shed 2 bases and J shed 7 bases, with 8 bases lying between them. The CDR3 loop spans 12 amino acids. Per germline, CDR1 MDHEN and CDR2 SYDVKM. CDR3 region: CASSLVGGEAFF. The CDR3 region has the DNA TGTGCCAGCAGTTTAGTGGGGGGTGAAGCTTTCTTT.

The chain employs TRBV7-9 and TRBJ2-1, with D unclear. Per germline, CDR1 SEHNR and CDR2 FQNEAQ (reference sequence). V lost 4 bases and J lost 2, with 18 bases in between. The CDR3 is 17 amino acids. The CDR3 nucleotides are TGTGCCAGCAGCTCATACGCTAATAGTGCAACCTACAATGAGCAGTTCTTC. It yields the protein CASSSYANSATYNEQFF. Full variable domain (missing parts from reference TRBV7-9 and TRBJ2-1): DTGVSQNPRHKITKRGQNVTFRCDPISEHNRLYWYRQTLGQGPEFLTYFQNEAQLEKSRLLSDRFSAERPKGSFSTLEIQRTEQGDSAMYLCASSSYANSATYNEQFFGPGTRLTVL.

The V and J genes are TRBV19 and TRBJ2-7; TRBD1 aligns across 8 bases. CDR1 is LNHDA and CDR2 is SQIVND in the germline V gene (reference sequence). CDR3 length: 14 residues. The junction had 6 bases not matched to a gene; V was cut back by 6 bases and J by 2 bases. The CDR3 DNA follows: TGTGCCAGTAGAATCGGACAGGGACCCTACGAGCAGTACTTC. Its translation is CASRIGQGPYEQYF.

This clone was detected once. The chain employs TRBV5-6 and TRBJ2-7; D call uncertain. Between the trimmed V and J ends, which lost 0 bases and 1 base, there was a span of 5 bases. The CDR3 has 13 residues. Germline V CDR1 and CDR2: SGHDT, YYEEEE. DNA of the CDR3: TGTGCCAGCAGCTTGGAACAATCCTACGAGCAGTACTTC. It is translated as CASSLEQSYEQYF.

The chain combines TRBV27 with TRBJ2-5; 13 positions agree with TRBD2. The CDR3 extends over 14 amino acids. V gave up 4 bases and J gave up 6 bases; unmatched junction bases: 2. The germline gives CDR1 MNHEY, CDR2 SMNVEV (reference sequence). The CDR3 region has the DNA TGTGCCAGCAGTTACGGGACTAGCGGGAAGACCCAGTACTTC. It specifies CASSYGTSGKTQYF.

The CDR3 is CASSLTGPGPGGEQFF. The CDR3 DNA is TGTGCCAGCAGCCTCACAGGTCCTGGTCCCGGCGGTGAGCAGTTCTTC. The chain joins TRBV7-9 to TRBJ2-1; maybe TRBD1 (5 bases). Trimming pared 5 bases from V and 9 bases from J, leaving 23 bases between. This CDR3 is built from 16 residues. Germline CDR1 is SEHNR and CDR2 is FQNEAQ (reference sequence).

The chain links TRBV7-6 to TRBJ2-1; 7 bases agree with TRBD1. This CDR3 spans 13 amino acids. CDR1 is SGHVS, CDR2 FNYEAQ, per germline. The V segment lost 5 bases and the J segment 8 bases; nucleotides outside the gene matches: 6. DNA of the CDR3: TGTGCCAGCAGCCACGACAGGGTCCATGAGCAGTTCTTC. It translates to CASSHDRVHEQFF.

The chain has TRBV7-8 and TRBJ1-5; 10 bases align to TRBD1. Trimming removed 5 bases from V and 3 bases from J; junction bases left unmatched: 22. The CDR3 consists of 21 residues. CDR1 is SGHVS, CDR2 FQNEAQ, per germline. Here the CDR3 reads CASSNLWGQGPLDMVNQPQHF. For the CDR3, the DNA is TGTGCCAGCAGCAACCTGTGGGGACAGGGGCCACTAGATATGGTCAATCAGCCCCAGCATTTT. Looking up the rest from reference TRBV7-8 and TRBJ1-5 gives the full variable domain: GAGVSQSPRYKVAKRGQDVALRCDPISGHVSLFWYQQALGQGPEFLTYFQNEAQLDKSGLPSDRFFAERPEGSVSTLKIQRTQQEDSAVYLCASSNLWGQGPLDMVNQPQHFGDGTRLSIL.

The chain joins TRBV5-1 to TRBJ2-5; 8 bases fit TRBD2. The CDR3 is made up of 14 amino acids. Germline CDR1 reads SGHRS; CDR2 reads YFSETQ. The J segment lost 5 bases and the V segment lost 4 bases, leaving 7 bases of the junction unmatched. CDR3 bases: TGCGCCAGCAGCCCCCTAGCGGGCTCGGAGACCCAGTACTTC. Translation: CASSPLAGSETQYF.

This clone showed up just a few times. This chain uses TRBV5-1 with TRBJ1-2; 9 nucleotides line up with TRBD1. Germline CDR1 reads SGHRS; CDR2 reads YFSETQ. The junction had 5 bases not matched to a gene; V was cut back by 4 bases and J by 1 base. CDR3 length: 15 residues. Here the CDR3 reads CASSEGTGINYGYTF. CDR3 DNA: TGCGCCAGCAGCGAAGGGACAGGGATTAACTATGGCTACACCTTC. The entire variable domain, with the rest obtained from reference TRBV5-1 and TRBJ1-2, is as follows: KAGVTQTPRYLIKTRGQQVTLSCSPISGHRSVSWYQQTPGQGLQFLFEYFSETQRNKGNFPGRFSGRQFSNSRSEMNVSTLELGDSALYLCASSEGTGINYGYTFGSGTRLTVV.

The rearrangement joins TRBV5-1 to TRBJ1-6; D call uncertain. Trimming pared 4 bases from V and 8 bases from J, leaving 16 bases between. There are 15 residues in the CDR3. Germline V gene data show CDR1 as SGHRS and CDR2 as YFSETQ. The CDR3 sequence: CASSPRPEADSPLHF. The CDR3 nucleotides read TGCGCCAGCAGCCCTAGACCCGAGGCGGATTCACCCCTCCACTTT.

The chain joins TRBV18 to TRBJ2-3; D is unresolved. Trimming shortened V by 0 bases and J by 6 bases, and 13 bases separated the two germline ends. Germline CDR1 and CDR2: KGHSH and LQKENI. The CDR3 is 15 residues long. CDR3 nucleotides: TGTGCCAGCTCACCACCGGAGTCCCTAGGCGATACGCAGTATTTT. Translated: CASSPPESLGDTQYF.

J is TRBJ1-3 and V is TRBV9, with 8 positions matching TRBD1. The germline CDR1 and CDR2 sequences are SGDLS and YYNGEE. Losses at the gene ends were 3 bases for V and 3 bases for J; bases not matched to a gene: 5. CDR3 length: 15 amino acids. The CDR3 sequence: CASSAQGVVGNTIYF. In DNA, the CDR3 is TGTGCCAGCAGCGCACAGGGGGTGGTTGGAAACACCATATATTTT. Variable domain in full (rest from reference TRBV9 and TRBJ1-3): DSGVTQTPKHLITATGQRVTLRCSPRSGDLSVYWYQQSLDQGLQFLIQYYNGEERAKGNILERFSAQQFPDLHSELNLSSLELGDSALYFCASSAQGVVGNTIYFGEGSWLTVV.

V usage is TRBV5-1 and J usage is TRBJ2-3; D not resolved. Germline CDR1 SGHRS, CDR2 YFSETQ. CDR3 length equals 16 residues. The V end lost 0 bases, the J end lost 1 base, and 12 bases lay between the germline ends. DNA of the CDR3: TGCGCCAGCAGCTTGGTCGCTAGAAGAGGCACAGATACGCAGTATTTT. Translation: CASSLVARRGTDTQYF.

The rearrangement links TRBV4-3 to TRBJ1-2, with no clear D. Germline assignment: CDR1 LGHNA and CDR2 YSLEER. The V and J ends lost 0 bases and 2 bases respectively, with 7 bases between them. This CDR3 is 14 amino acids long. The CDR3 here is CASSQDRRNYGYTF. Here the CDR3 DNA reads TGCGCCAGCAGCCAAGATCGGCGGAACTATGGCTACACCTTC.

The rearrangement links TRBV19 to TRBJ1-3; 8 bases fit TRBD1. This CDR3 region has 17 residues. Germline V lookup: CDR1 LNHDA, CDR2 SQIVND (reference sequence). With V trimmed by 9 bases and J by 0 bases, 13 bases remained unmatched. The CDR3 here is CASLPGTGVHSGNTIYF. The DNA for the CDR3 is TGTGCCAGCTTACCCGGGACAGGCGTCCACTCTGGAAACACCATATATTTT.

The chain employs TRBV7-2 and TRBJ2-7; 9 bases are a match to TRBD2. V lost 3 bases to trimming and J lost 2 bases; unmatched junction nucleotides: 5. Germline values: CDR1 SGHTA, CDR2 FQGNSA. The CDR3 totals 15 residues. The CDR3 nucleotides are TGTGCCAGCAGCTTTAAGACTAGCGGAACCTACGAGCAGTACTTC. Translation gives CASSFKTSGTYEQYF.

This clone was observed a few times. One junction end disagrees with the germline gene, perhaps due to a read error. The chain is built from TRBV6-1 and TRBJ1-2, with a weak D call TRBD1 (6 bases). The CDR3 runs 12 residues. Per germline, CDR1 MNHNS and CDR2 SASEGT. In nucleotides, the CDR3 is TGTGCCAGCAGTGAGCCAACAGGGACGATTCCCTTC. This gives the protein CASSEPTGTIPF.

The chain couples TRBV11-2 to TRBJ2-7; TRBD2 agrees at 7 bases. V was clipped by 1 base and J by 4 bases; unmatched bases: 4. The CDR3 spans 14 residues. Germline CDR1 reads SGHAT; CDR2 reads FQNNGV. Written as DNA, the CDR3 is TGTGCCAGCAGCTTAGCAGGGAGGGGTTACGAGCAGTACTTC. Protein: CASSLAGRGYEQYF. The whole variable domain, remainder taken from reference TRBV11-2 and TRBJ2-7, is EAGVAQSPRYKIIEKRQSVAFWCNPISGHATLYWYQQILGQGPKLLIQFQNNGVVDDSQLPKDRFSAERLKGVDSTLKIQPAKLEDSAVYLCASSLAGRGYEQYFGPGTRLTVT.

V and J are TRBV19 and TRBJ1-5, with TRBD1 matching 9 bases. The germline CDR1 and CDR2 sequences are LNHDA and SQIVND (reference sequence). The CDR3 is 14 amino acids. The ends lost 8 bases at V and 0 bases at J; junction bases unmatched: 2. The CDR3 region has the DNA TGTGCCAGTCGGACAGGGGATAGCAATCAGCCCCAGCATTTT. Translated, it gives CASRTGDSNQPQHF.